Below are 20 T cell receptor beta chains sequenced from a single sample in a study of blood T cell repertoires in COVID-19. Clones were read by immunoSEQ multiplex PCR, and TCRdb kept only the in-frame ones, dropping some. The profile shows 150,000 or so clones, around 89% of them singletons. Sequenced sample: PBMCs or T cells enriched from blood (not recorded which). The receptors were sampled from a woman in her twenties or thirties with acute COVID-19.

This clone showed up just once. The V call is TRBV2, the J call TRBJ2-4; D is ambiguous. Germline CDR1 and CDR2: SNHLY and FYNNEI. Between the trimmed V and J ends, which lost 6 bases and 4 bases, there was a span of 7 bases. This CDR3 is 12 amino acids long. This CDR3 is CASRQAKNIQYF. CDR3 DNA sequence: TGTGCCAGCAGGCAGGCTAAAAACATTCAGTACTTC.

The sample holds many counts of this clone. This chain uses TRBV4-1 with TRBJ1-2, with 7 bases aligning to TRBD1. Trimming cost V 0 bases and J 5 bases; bases outside gene matches: 3. Germline V CDR1 and CDR2: MGHRA, YSYEKL. The CDR3 is 14 residues long. CDR3 coding DNA: TGCGCCAGCAGCCAAGAGCCAGGGGGGTATGGCTACACCTTC. Protein: CASSQEPGGYGYTF.

On this clone itself: Other DNA sequences of this sample code for an identical CDR3. The V call is TRBV24-1, the J call TRBJ2-1, with 11 bases identical to TRBD2. Germline assignment: CDR1 KGHDR and CDR2 SFDVKD. CDR3 length: 16 amino acids. The V and J ends lost 3 bases and 4 bases, in that order; junction bases with no gene match: 4. CDR3 in amino acids: CATSDATSGKYNEQFF. The CDR3 DNA follows: TGTGCCACCAGTGATGCGACTAGCGGGAAGTACAATGAGCAGTTCTTC.

CDR3 nucleotide sequence: TGTGCCACCAGTGACCCCGGACAGGGGTTAAGAGCTTTCTTT. Amino acids: CATSDPGQGLRAFF. The chain uses TRBV24-1 and TRBJ1-1, with 9 bases identical to TRBD1. V shed 4 bases and J 10 bases; nucleotides not matched to a gene: 9. This CDR3 has 14 residues. Per germline, CDR1 KGHDR and CDR2 SFDVKD.

This clone was observed once. This chain connects TRBV3-1 (or the pseudogene TRBV3-2) to TRBJ2-5; 13 nucleotides align to TRBD2. The CDR3 is 19 amino acids. Losses at the gene ends were 0 bases for V and 3 bases for J; bases not matched to a gene: 10. Germline CDR1 reads LGHDT; CDR2 reads YNNKEL (reference sequence). This CDR3 is CASSQEEQLAGGQEETQYF. The DNA of the CDR3 is TGTGCCAGCAGCCAAGAAGAACAACTAGCGGGAGGGCAAGAAGAGACCCAGTACTTC.

V and J are TRBV15 and TRBJ2-3; possible D gene TRBD2, 5 bases. The germline CDR1 and CDR2 sequences are LNHNV and YYDKDF (reference sequence). This CDR3 spans 18 amino acids. With 0 bases removed from V and 4 bases from J, the gap between germline ends came to 20 bases. DNA of the CDR3: TGTGCCACCAGCAGAGATAGTTTGGGCACATGGGGAGCAGATACGCAGTATTTT. It translates to CATSRDSLGTWGADTQYF. Supplemented by reference TRBV15 and TRBJ2-3, the full variable domain reads DAMVIQNPRYQVTQFGKPVTLSCSQTLNHNVMYWYQQKSSQAPKLLFHYYDKDFNNEADTPDNFQSRRPNTSFCFLDIRSPGLGDTAMYLCATSRDSLGTWGADTQYFGPGTRLTVL.

The V call is TRBV6-2 or TRBV6-3, the J call TRBJ2-7, with TRBD1 matching over 9 bases. V shed 6 bases, J shed 1 base, and the junction held 19 bases outside the gene matches. The CDR3 is 19 amino acids. CDR1 is MNHEY and CDR2 is SVGEGT in the germline V gene. CDR3 loop: CASSQKQGALQRGSYEQYF. CDR3 DNA: TGTGCCAGCAGCCAGAAACAGGGGGCCCTCCAGCGGGGATCCTACGAGCAGTACTTC.

The chain has TRBV2 and TRBJ1-3; D not certain. Germline CDR1 reads SNHLY; CDR2 reads FYNNEI. The CDR3 is made up of 15 amino acids. The CDR3 loop reads CASKTPGYGGNTIYF. In DNA, the CDR3 is TGTGCTTCAAAGACGCCGGGGTATGGAGGAAACACCATATATTTT. Filled out from reference TRBV2 and TRBJ1-3, the complete variable domain reads EPEVTQTPSHQVTQMGQEVILRCVPISNHLYFYWYRQILGQKVEFLVSFYNNEISEKSEIFDDQFSVERPDGSNFTLKIRSTKLEDSAMYFCASKTPGYGGNTIYFGEGSWLTVV.

The chain couples TRBV19 to TRBJ1-3; 7 bases match TRBD1. This CDR3 contains 15 residues. Germline V gene data show CDR1 as LNHDA and CDR2 as SQIVND (reference sequence). V lost 3 bases, J lost 1 base, and 3 bases stayed unmatched. The CDR3 spells CASSIDRESGNTIYF. CDR3 sequence (DNA): TGTGCCAGTAGTATTGACAGGGAGTCTGGAAACACCATATATTTT.

In its sample, this clone was seen once. V and J are TRBV24-1 and TRBJ1-1; 7 positions match TRBD1. Germline CDR1 KGHDR, CDR2 SFDVKD. Trimming removed 4 bases from V and 6 bases from J; junction bases left unmatched: 16. CDR3 size: 17 residues. The CDR3 DNA is TGTGCCACCAGTGACCCCAACAAAGGACAGGAGGGCCCTGAAGCTTTCTTT. Amino acids: CATSDPNKGQEGPEAFF.

This sequence joins TRBV27 and TRBJ2-7, with D possibly matching TRBD1 (5 bases). CDR1 is MNHEY and CDR2 is SMNVEV in the germline V gene (reference sequence). V gave up 5 bases and J gave up 4 bases, with 18 bases separating them. This CDR3 comprises 15 residues. The CDR3 loop reads CASSPSQGPPYEQYF. Here the CDR3 DNA reads TGTGCCAGCAGTCCGTCGCAGGGTCCTCCTTACGAGCAGTACTTC.

This clone was seen ten or more times. The gene calls are TRBV15 and TRBJ1-2, with D hard to call. The CDR3 extends over 14 amino acids. Trimming removed 0 bases from V and 5 bases from J, with 10 bases in between. From germline, CDR1 is LNHNV and CDR2 YYDKDF (reference sequence). Here the CDR3 reads CATSREGQDYGYTF. The DNA of the CDR3 is TGTGCCACCAGCAGAGAAGGCCAGGATTATGGCTACACCTTC.

V is TRBV11-2 and J is TRBJ1-2; 8 nucleotides align to TRBD1. This CDR3 comprises 13 residues. V trimming: 3 bases; J trimming: 7 bases; junction bases outside the gene matches: 4. Germline CDR1 is SGHAT and CDR2 is FQNNGV. The CDR3 sequence: CASSLTGETGYTF. The CDR3, as DNA: TGTGCCAGCAGCTTGACAGGGGAGACTGGCTACACCTTC.

The chain couples TRBV7-8 to TRBJ2-7; D is possibly TRBD2 (6 bases). CDR1 and CDR2 (germline): SGHVS, FQNEAQ. Between the trimmed V and J ends, which lost 2 bases and 6 bases, there was a span of 8 bases. The length of the CDR3 is 12 residues. CDR3 sequence reads: CASSLMGGEQYF. The CDR3 coding sequence is TGTGCCAGCAGCTTAATGGGGGGCGAGCAGTACTTC.

The chain carries TRBV6-5 and TRBJ2-2, with TRBD2 as a possible D gene (5 bases). The germline CDR1 and CDR2 sequences are MNHEY and SVGAGI. CDR3 size: 14 residues. With 6 bases removed from V and 4 bases from J, the gap between germline ends came to 12 bases. The CDR3 region is CASRRGRSTGELFF. Written as DNA, the CDR3 is TGTGCCAGCAGACGAGGGAGATCCACCGGGGAGCTGTTTTTT.

The chain is built from TRBV7-9 and TRBJ1-1; D gene unclear. The V end lost 2 bases, the J end lost 6 bases, and 10 bases lay between the germline ends. Germline loops: CDR1 SEHNR, CDR2 FQNEAQ (reference sequence). This CDR3 has 13 residues. CDR3: CASSLRSTSEAFF. CDR3 DNA sequence: TGTGCCAGCAGCTTACGGTCCACGTCTGAAGCTTTCTTT.

The chain links TRBV7-9 to TRBJ1-3; D unresolved. The V and J ends lost 4 bases and 0 bases respectively, with 13 bases between them. Looked up from germline, CDR1 is SEHNR and CDR2 is FQNEAQ (reference sequence). This CDR3 has 16 amino acids. The CDR3 nucleotides read TGTGCCAGCAGCTCCCTAATAGGCGGCTCTGGAAACACCATATATTTT. Translated: CASSSLIGGSGNTIYF. Supplemented by reference TRBV7-9 and TRBJ1-3, the full variable domain reads DTGVSQNPRHKITKRGQNVTFRCDPISEHNRLYWYRQTLGQGPEFLTYFQNEAQLEKSRLLSDRFSAERPKGSFSTLEIQRTEQGDSAMYLCASSSLIGGSGNTIYFGEGSWLTVV.

This chain connects TRBV3-1 (or the pseudogene TRBV3-2) to TRBJ2-3; no firm D call. V dropped 5 bases and J dropped 4 bases, with 10 bases sitting between them. This CDR3 has 13 amino acids. Germline CDR1 is LGHDT and CDR2 is YNNKEL (reference sequence). The CDR3 is CASSSMLADTQYF. Here the CDR3 DNA reads TGTGCCAGCAGCTCTATGTTGGCAGATACGCAGTATTTT.

This clone was seen a handful of times. J is TRBJ2-3 and V is TRBV11-3; D possibly corresponds to TRBD1 (5 bases). V was trimmed by 3 bases and J by 3 bases, leaving 10 bases between them. This CDR3 is 14 amino acids long. Germline CDR1 reads SGHNT; CDR2 reads YENEEA. The CDR3: CASSFSTVTDTQYF. The CDR3 nucleotides are TGTGCCAGCAGCTTTTCGACAGTTACAGATACGCAGTATTTT. The complete variable domain, with remaining parts taken from reference TRBV11-3 and TRBJ2-3, reads EAGVVQSPRYKIIEKKQPVAFWCNPISGHNTLYWYLQNLGQGPELLIRYENEEAVDDSQLPKDRFSAERLKGVDSTLKIQPAELGDSAVYLCASSFSTVTDTQYFGPGTRLTVL.

The J gene is TRBJ2-7, the V gene TRBV30; TRBD2 matches at 8 bases. The CDR3 spans 13 residues. J lost 7 bases, V lost 2 bases, and 7 bases had no gene match. Germline V CDR1 and CDR2: GTSNPN, SVGIG (reference sequence). CDR3 protein: CAWSPTGGVEQYF. CDR3 in DNA: TGTGCCTGGAGTCCCACGGGGGGGGTTGAGCAGTACTTC.